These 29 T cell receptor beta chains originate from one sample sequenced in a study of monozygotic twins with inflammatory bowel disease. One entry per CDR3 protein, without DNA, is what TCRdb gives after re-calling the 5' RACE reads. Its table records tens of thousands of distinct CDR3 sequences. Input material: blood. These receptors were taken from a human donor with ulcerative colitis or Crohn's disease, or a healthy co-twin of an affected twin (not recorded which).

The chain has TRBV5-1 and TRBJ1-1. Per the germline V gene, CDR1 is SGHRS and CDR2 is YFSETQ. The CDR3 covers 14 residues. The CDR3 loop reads CASSRTRGNTEAFF. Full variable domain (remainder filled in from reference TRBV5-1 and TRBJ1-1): KAGVTQTPRYLIKTRGQQVTLSCSPISGHRSVSWYQQTPGQGLQFLFEYFSETQRNKGNFPGRFSGRQFSNSRSEMNVSTLELGDSALYLCASSRTRGNTEAFFGQGTRLTVV.

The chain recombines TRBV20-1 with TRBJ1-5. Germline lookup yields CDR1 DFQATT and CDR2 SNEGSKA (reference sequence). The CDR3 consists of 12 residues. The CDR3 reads CSARGPNQPQHF.

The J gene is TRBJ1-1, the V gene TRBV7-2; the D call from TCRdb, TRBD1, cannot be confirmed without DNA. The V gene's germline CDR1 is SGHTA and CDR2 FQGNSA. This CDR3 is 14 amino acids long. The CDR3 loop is CASSPGQGATEAFF.

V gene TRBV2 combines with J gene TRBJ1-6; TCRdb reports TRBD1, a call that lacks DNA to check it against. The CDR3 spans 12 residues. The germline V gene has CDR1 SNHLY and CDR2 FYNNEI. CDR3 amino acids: CASSAPNSPLHF. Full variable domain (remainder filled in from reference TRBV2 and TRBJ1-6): EPEVTQTPSHQVTQMGQEVILRCVPISNHLYFYWYRQILGQKVEFLVSFYNNEISEKSEIFDDQFSVERPDGSNFTLKIRSTKLEDSAMYFCASSAPNSPLHFGNGTRLTVT.

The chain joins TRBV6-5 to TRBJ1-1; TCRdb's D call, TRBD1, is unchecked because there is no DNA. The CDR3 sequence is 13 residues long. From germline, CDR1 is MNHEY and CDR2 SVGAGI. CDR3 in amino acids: CASSLAPNTEAFF.

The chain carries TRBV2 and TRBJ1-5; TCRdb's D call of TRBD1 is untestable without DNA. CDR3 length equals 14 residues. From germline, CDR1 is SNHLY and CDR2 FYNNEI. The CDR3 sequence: CASSGQGAHQPQHF.

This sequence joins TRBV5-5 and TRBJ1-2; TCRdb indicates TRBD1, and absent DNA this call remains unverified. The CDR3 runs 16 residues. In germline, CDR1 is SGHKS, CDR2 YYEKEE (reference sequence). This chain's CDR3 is CASSQQPHGTNYGYTF.

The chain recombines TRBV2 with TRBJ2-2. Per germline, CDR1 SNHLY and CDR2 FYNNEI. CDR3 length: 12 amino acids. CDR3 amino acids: CASSVRIGELFF.

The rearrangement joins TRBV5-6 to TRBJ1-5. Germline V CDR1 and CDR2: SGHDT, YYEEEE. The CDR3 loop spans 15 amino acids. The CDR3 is CASSFSQASNQPQHF.

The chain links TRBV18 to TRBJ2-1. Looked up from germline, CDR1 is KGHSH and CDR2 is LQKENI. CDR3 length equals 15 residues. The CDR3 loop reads CASSPPRTTYNEQFF.

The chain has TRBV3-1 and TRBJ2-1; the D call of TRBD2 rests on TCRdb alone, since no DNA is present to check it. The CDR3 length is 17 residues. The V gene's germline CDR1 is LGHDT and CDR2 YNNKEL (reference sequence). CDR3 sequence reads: CASSQVVSRGSYNEQFF.

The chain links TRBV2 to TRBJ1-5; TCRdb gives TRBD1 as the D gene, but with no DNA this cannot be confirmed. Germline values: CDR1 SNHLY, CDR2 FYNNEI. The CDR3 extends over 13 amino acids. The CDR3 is CATKGQDNQPQHF.

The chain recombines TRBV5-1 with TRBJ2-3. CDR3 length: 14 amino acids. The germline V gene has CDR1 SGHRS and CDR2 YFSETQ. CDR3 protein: CASSLFQSTDTQYF.

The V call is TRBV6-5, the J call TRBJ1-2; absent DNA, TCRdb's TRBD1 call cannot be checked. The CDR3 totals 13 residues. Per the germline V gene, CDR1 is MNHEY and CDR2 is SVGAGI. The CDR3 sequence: CASSYAPNYGYTF.

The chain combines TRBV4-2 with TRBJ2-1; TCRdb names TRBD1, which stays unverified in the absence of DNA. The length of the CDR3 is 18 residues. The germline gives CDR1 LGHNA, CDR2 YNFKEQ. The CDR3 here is CASSQDGGQGENRNEQFF.

The CDR3 sequence: CASSLVGGQPQHF. The chain is built from TRBV7-2 and TRBJ1-5. The CDR3 has 13 residues. Germline CDR1 is SGHTA and CDR2 is FQGNSA.

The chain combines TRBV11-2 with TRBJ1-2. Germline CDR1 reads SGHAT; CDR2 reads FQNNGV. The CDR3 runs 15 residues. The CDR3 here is CASSLLAGTNYGYTF. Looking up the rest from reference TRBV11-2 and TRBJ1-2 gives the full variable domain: EAGVAQSPRYKIIEKRQSVAFWCNPISGHATLYWYQQILGQGPKLLIQFQNNGVVDDSQLPKDRFSAERLKGVDSTLKIQPAKLEDSAVYLCASSLLAGTNYGYTFGSGTRLTVV.

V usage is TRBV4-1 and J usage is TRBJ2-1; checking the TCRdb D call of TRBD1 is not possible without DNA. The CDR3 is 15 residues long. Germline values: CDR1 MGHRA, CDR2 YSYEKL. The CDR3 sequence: CASSQVRDRVYEQFF.

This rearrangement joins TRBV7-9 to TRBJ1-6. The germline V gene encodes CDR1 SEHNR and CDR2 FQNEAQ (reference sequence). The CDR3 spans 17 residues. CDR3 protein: CASSLSYDSSYNSPLHF.

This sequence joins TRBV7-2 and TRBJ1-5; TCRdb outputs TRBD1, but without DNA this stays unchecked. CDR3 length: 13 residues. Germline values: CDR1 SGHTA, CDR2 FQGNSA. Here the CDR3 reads CASKLDWGQPQHF. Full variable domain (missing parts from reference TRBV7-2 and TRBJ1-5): GAGVSQSPSNKVTEKGKDVELRCDPISGHTALYWYRQSLGQGLEFLIYFQGNSAPDKSGLPSDRFSAERTGGSVSTLTIQRTQQEDSAVYLCASKLDWGQPQHFGDGTRLSIL.

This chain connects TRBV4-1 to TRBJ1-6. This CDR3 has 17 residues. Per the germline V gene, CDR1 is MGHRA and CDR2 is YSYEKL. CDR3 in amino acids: CASSQEGGGRLNSPLHF.

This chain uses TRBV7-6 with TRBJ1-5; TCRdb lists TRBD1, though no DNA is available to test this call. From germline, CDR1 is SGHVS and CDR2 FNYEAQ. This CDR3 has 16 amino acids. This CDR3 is CASSLVPGGPNQPQHF.

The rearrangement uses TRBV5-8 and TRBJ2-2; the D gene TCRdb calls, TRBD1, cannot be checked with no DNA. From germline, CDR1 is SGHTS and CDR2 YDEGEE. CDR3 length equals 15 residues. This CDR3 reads CASSFGTSNTGELFF.

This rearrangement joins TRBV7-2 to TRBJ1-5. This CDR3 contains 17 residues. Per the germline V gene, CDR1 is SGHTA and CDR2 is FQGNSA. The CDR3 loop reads CASSPGGRGDQRQPQHF. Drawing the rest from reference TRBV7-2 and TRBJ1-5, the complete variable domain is GAGVSQSPSNKVTEKGKDVELRCDPISGHTALYWYRQSLGQGLEFLIYFQGNSAPDKSGLPSDRFSAERTGGSVSTLTIQRTQQEDSAVYLCASSPGGRGDQRQPQHFGDGTRLSIL.

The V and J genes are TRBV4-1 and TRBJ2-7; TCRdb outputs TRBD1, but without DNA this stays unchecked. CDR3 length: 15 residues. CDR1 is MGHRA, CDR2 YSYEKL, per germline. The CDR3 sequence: CASSQVSTRTYEQYF.

CDR3: CASSLTTGIDTQYF. The genes are TRBV4-1 and TRBJ2-3; TCRdb reports TRBD1, a call that lacks DNA to check it against. CDR3 length: 14 residues. The germline gives CDR1 MGHRA, CDR2 YSYEKL.

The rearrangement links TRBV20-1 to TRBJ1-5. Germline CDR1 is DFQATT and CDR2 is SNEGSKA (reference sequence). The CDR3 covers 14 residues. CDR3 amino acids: CSAREAHYSQPQHF.

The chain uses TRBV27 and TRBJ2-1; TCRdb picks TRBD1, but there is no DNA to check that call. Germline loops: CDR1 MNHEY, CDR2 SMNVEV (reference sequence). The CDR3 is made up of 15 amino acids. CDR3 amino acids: CASRRFGTGDNEQFF.

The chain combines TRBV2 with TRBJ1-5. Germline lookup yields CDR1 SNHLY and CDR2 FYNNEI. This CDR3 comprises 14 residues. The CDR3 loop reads CASSAAASNQPQHF. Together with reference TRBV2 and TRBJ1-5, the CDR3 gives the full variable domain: EPEVTQTPSHQVTQMGQEVILRCVPISNHLYFYWYRQILGQKVEFLVSFYNNEISEKSEIFDDQFSVERPDGSNFTLKIRSTKLEDSAMYFCASSAAASNQPQHFGDGTRLSIL.